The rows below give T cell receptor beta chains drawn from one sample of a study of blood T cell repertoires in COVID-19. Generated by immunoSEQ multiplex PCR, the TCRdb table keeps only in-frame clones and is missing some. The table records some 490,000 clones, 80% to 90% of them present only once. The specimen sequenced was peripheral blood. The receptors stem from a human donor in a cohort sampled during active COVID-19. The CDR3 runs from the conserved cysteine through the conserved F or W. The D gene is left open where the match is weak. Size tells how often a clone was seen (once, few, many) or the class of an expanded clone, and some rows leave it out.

CDR3: CASSQVETGFAFF; DNA: TGTGCCAGCAGCCAAGTGGAAACAGGGTTTGCTTTCTTT; size: NA; D: NA; J: TRBJ1-1; V: TRBV3-1/TRBV3-2
CDR3: CASSWVRTGGTDTQYF; DNA: TGTGCCAGCAGCTGGGTTAGGACAGGAGGCACAGATACGCAGTATTTT; size: NA; D: TRBD1; J: TRBJ2-3; V: TRBV5-5
CDR3: CASSEGQGPRYEQYF; DNA: TGTGCCAGCAGCGAAGGGCAGGGGCCTCGTTACGAGCAGTACTTC; size: few; D: NA; J: TRBJ2-7; V: TRBV5-5
CDR3: CASSLTGPRNYGYTF; DNA: TGTGCCAGCAGCCTGACAGGGCCCCGAAACTATGGCTACACCTTC; size: NA; D: TRBD1; J: TRBJ1-2; V: TRBV5-5
CDR3: CAIRSGRDSYEQYF; DNA: TGTGCCATCCGTTCTGGCAGGGACTCCTACGAGCAGTACTTC; size: NA; D: NA; J: TRBJ2-7; V: TRBV10-3
CDR3: CASSLLRGEIEAFF; DNA: TGTGCCAGCAGCTTACTCAGGGGGGAAATTGAAGCTTTCTTT; size: NA; D: TRBD1; J: TRBJ1-1; V: TRBV7-2
CDR3: CASTKSGYEQYF; DNA: TGTGCCAGCACCAAGAGCGGATACGAGCAGTACTTC; size: NA; D: NA; J: TRBJ2-7; V: TRBV6-5
CDR3: CASRGSSGSTGELFF; DNA: TGTGCAAGTCGCGGGTCTAGCGGGAGTACCGGGGAGCTGTTTTTT; size: NA; D: NA; J: TRBJ2-2; V: TRBV12-2
CDR3: CSASQRTSVGEQYF; DNA: TGCAGTGCTAGTCAGAGGACTAGCGTAGGTGAGCAGTACTTC; size: NA; D: TRBD2; J: TRBJ2-7; V: TRBV20-1
CDR3: CASSLWFSENQNIQYF; DNA: TGTGCCAGCAGCTTATGGTTTAGCGAAAACCAAAACATTCAGTACTTC; size: NA; D: NA; J: TRBJ2-4; V: TRBV7-2
CDR3: CASSFTGLDTQYF; DNA: TGCGCCAGCAGCTTTACAGGGTTGGATACGCAGTATTTT; size: NA; D: NA; J: TRBJ2-3; V: TRBV5-1
CDR3: CASSLSSGGLAGGYYEQYF; DNA: TGTGCCAGCAGCTTATCATCGGGGGGACTAGCGGGAGGGTACTACGAGCAGTACTTC; size: NA; D: TRBD2; J: TRBJ2-7; V: TRBV7-8
CDR3: CASSLGEGVREKLFF; DNA: TGCGCCAGCAGCCTGGGGGAGGGGGTTCGAGAAAAACTGTTTTTT; size: NA; D: NA; J: TRBJ1-4; V: TRBV4-1
CDR3: CASSEGTVYGYTF; DNA: TGTGCCAGCAGTGAGGGGACAGTCTATGGCTACACCTTC; size: NA; D: TRBD1; J: TRBJ1-2; V: TRBV2
CDR3: CASSTALGARKLFF; DNA: TGTGCCAGTAGTACAGCCCTGGGAGCAAGAAAACTGTTTTTT; size: NA; D: NA; J: TRBJ1-4; V: TRBV19
CDR3: CASSPWDRTGATETQYF; DNA: TGTGCCAGCTCACCTTGGGACCGGACAGGGGCTACGGAGACCCAGTACTTC; size: NA; D: TRBD1; J: TRBJ2-5; V: TRBV18
CDR3: CASSPLATPGELFF; DNA: TGTGCCAGCTCACCATTGGCGACACCCGGGGAGCTGTTTTTT; size: NA; D: NA; J: TRBJ2-2; V: TRBV18
CDR3: CASRLGTMNTEAFF; DNA: TGTGCCAGCAGGCTCGGTACCATGAACACTGAAGCTTTCTTT; size: few; D: NA; J: TRBJ1-1; V: TRBV27
CDR3: CASSDRDRGSGANVLTF; DNA: TGTGCCAGTAGTGACCGGGACAGAGGCTCTGGGGCCAACGTCCTGACTTTC; size: NA; D: TRBD1; J: TRBJ2-6; V: TRBV19
CDR3: CASSQERQTFRPDYGYTF; DNA: TGTGCCAGCAGCCAAGAACGACAGACCTTTAGACCTGACTATGGCTACACCTTC; size: NA; D: NA; J: TRBJ1-2; V: TRBV3-1/TRBV3-2
CDR3: CASSLAGGIEPQHF; DNA: TGTGCCAGCAGTCTCGCAGGGGGTATAGAGCCCCAGCATTTT; size: NA; D: TRBD1; J: TRBJ1-5; V: TRBV28
CDR3: CASSPLTGSGANVLTF; DNA: TGTGCCAGCTCACCCCTGACTGGATCTGGGGCCAACGTCCTGACTTTC; size: NA; D: NA; J: TRBJ2-6; V: TRBV18
CDR3: CASSLGGSKNIQYF; DNA: TGTGCCAGCAGCTTAGGAGGTTCCAAAAACATTCAGTACTTC; size: NA; D: NA; J: TRBJ2-4; V: TRBV7-2
CDR3: CASSFSFPSVGTGELFF; DNA: TGTGCCAGCAGTTTTTCGTTCCCTAGCGTGGGCACCGGGGAGCTGTTTTTT; size: NA; D: NA; J: TRBJ2-2; V: TRBV27
CDR3: CASSLGGQNQETQYF; DNA: TGTGCCAGCAGCTTAGGAGGGCAGAACCAAGAGACCCAGTACTTC; size: once; D: NA; J: TRBJ2-5; V: TRBV7-2
CDR3: CASSPGHGRGSDTQYF; DNA: TGTGCCAGTAGTCCAGGCCACGGGAGGGGGTCAGATACGCAGTATTTT; size: few; D: TRBD2; J: TRBJ2-3; V: TRBV19
CDR3: CASSFTGTGGTEAFF; DNA: TGTGCCAGCAGTTTCACCGGGACAGGGGGGACTGAAGCTTTCTTT; size: NA; D: TRBD1; J: TRBJ1-1; V: TRBV27
CDR3: CASSLGGQGVVGDTQYF; DNA: TGTGCCAGCAGTTTGGGGGGACAGGGAGTAGTCGGAGATACGCAGTATTTT; size: NA; D: TRBD1; J: TRBJ2-3; V: TRBV27
CDR3: CASTRTSGTYEQYF; DNA: TGTGCCAGCACCCGGACTAGCGGGACCTACGAGCAGTACTTC; size: NA; D: TRBD2; J: TRBJ2-7; V: TRBV3-1/TRBV3-2
CDR3: CASSMGTSGRNYEQYF; DNA: TGTGCCAGCAGCATGGGGACTAGCGGGAGGAATTACGAGCAGTACTTC; size: NA; D: TRBD2; J: TRBJ2-7; V: TRBV7-9
CDR3: CASREGQFYGYTF; DNA: TGTGCCAGCAGAGAGGGACAGTTCTATGGCTACACCTTC; size: NA; D: TRBD1; J: TRBJ1-2; V: TRBV2
CDR3: CASSFARGRGETQYF; DNA: TGTGCCAGCAGTTTTGCAAGGGGGCGCGGAGAGACCCAGTACTTC; size: NA; D: TRBD1; J: TRBJ2-5; V: TRBV28
CDR3: CASSPPLTGELFF; DNA: TGTGCCAGCTCACCACCTCTCACCGGGGAGCTGTTTTTT; size: once; D: NA; J: TRBJ2-2; V: TRBV18
CDR3: CASSLRGQPQHF; DNA: TGTGCCAGCAGCTTACGAGGCCAGCCCCAGCATTTT; size: NA; D: NA; J: TRBJ1-5; V: TRBV13
CDR3: CASSLGRDTEAFF; DNA: TGCGCCAGCAGCTTGGGACGGGACACTGAAGCTTTCTTT; size: NA; D: NA; J: TRBJ1-1; V: TRBV5-1
CDR3: CASSVGTSGSRSTDTQYF; DNA: TGTGCCAGCAGCGTAGGGACTAGCGGGAGCCGTTCCACAGATACGCAGTATTTT; size: NA; D: TRBD2; J: TRBJ2-3; V: TRBV9
CDR3: CASSRSGTSSYNEQFF; DNA: TGTGCCAGTAGTCGGTCCGGGACTAGCTCCTACAATGAGCAGTTCTTC; size: once; D: TRBD2; J: TRBJ2-1; V: TRBV19
CDR3: CASSQRPGLAATHTYEQYF; DNA: TGTGCCAGCAGTCAGCGACCGGGACTAGCGGCAACTCACACCTACGAGCAGTACTTC; size: NA; D: TRBD2; J: TRBJ2-7; V: TRBV6-2/TRBV6-3
CDR3: CASSLAGGPLETQYF; DNA: TGTGCCAGTAGTCTAGCGGGAGGGCCTTTGGAGACCCAGTACTTC; size: once; D: TRBD2; J: TRBJ2-5; V: TRBV19
CDR3: CATSRDGLPFSYEQYF; DNA: TGTGCCACCAGCAGAGATGGACTGCCCTTTTCCTACGAGCAGTACTTC; size: NA; D: NA; J: TRBJ2-7; V: TRBV15
CDR3: CASIGGRVYNEQFF; DNA: TGTGCCAGCATCGGCGGGAGGGTCTACAATGAGCAGTTCTTC; size: once; D: TRBD2; J: TRBJ2-1; V: TRBV28
CDR3: CAISGQTGAATQYF; DNA: TGTGCCATCAGTGGACAGACAGGGGCGGCGACCCAGTACTTC; size: few; D: TRBD1; J: TRBJ2-5; V: TRBV10-3
CDR3: CASSLAPPGADTF; DNA: TGTGCCAGCAGCTTGGCCCCCCCAGGGGCCGACACCTTC; size: few; D: NA; J: TRBJ1-2; V: TRBV5-4
CDR3: CASRALGSYEQYF; DNA: TGTGCCAGTAGGGCTCTGGGGAGCTACGAGCAGTACTTC; size: once; D: NA; J: TRBJ2-7; V: TRBV19
CDR3: CASSTDREGDGYTF; DNA: TGTGCCAGTAGTACTGACAGGGAAGGAGATGGCTACACCTTC; size: NA; D: TRBD1; J: TRBJ1-2; V: TRBV19
CDR3: CASSFRVPNEKLFF; DNA: TGTGCCAGCAGTTTTCGGGTTCCTAATGAAAAACTGTTTTTT; size: once; D: NA; J: TRBJ1-4; V: TRBV27
CDR3: CASRIRAGNPRISGDYGYTF; DNA: TGTGCCAGCCGAATCAGGGCAGGGAACCCCCGGATTTCTGGGGACTATGGCTACACCTTC; size: NA; D: NA; J: TRBJ1-2; V: TRBV27
CDR3: CASIEGGEGEQFF; DNA: TGCGCCAGCATTGAGGGAGGGGAGGGTGAGCAGTTCTTC; size: NA; D: TRBD2; J: TRBJ2-1; V: TRBV4-3
CDR3: CASSIVAGAGDNEQFF; DNA: TGTGCCAGCAGCATCGTAGCGGGAGCGGGAGACAATGAGCAGTTCTTC; size: many; D: TRBD2; J: TRBJ2-1; V: TRBV5-4
CDR3: CASSRMLAGGITGELFF; DNA: TGTGCCAGCAGCCGGATGTTAGCGGGAGGGATAACCGGGGAGCTGTTTTTT; size: once; D: TRBD2; J: TRBJ2-2; V: TRBV7-9
CDR3: CASRILTPTRAAKNIQYF; DNA: TGTGCCAGCAGAATTTTAACCCCGACCCGAGCGGCCAAAAACATTCAGTACTTC; size: NA; D: NA; J: TRBJ2-4; V: TRBV21-1
CDR3: CASSYFSGRASTDTQYF; DNA: TGTGCCAGCAGTTACTTTAGCGGGAGGGCTAGCACAGATACGCAGTATTTT; size: NA; D: TRBD2; J: TRBJ2-3; V: TRBV6-2/TRBV6-3
CDR3: CASSVTGTGNSPLHF; DNA: TGTGCCAGCAGCGTTACCGGGACTGGGAATTCACCCCTCCACTTT; size: few; D: NA; J: TRBJ1-6; V: TRBV3-1/TRBV3-2
CDR3: CASSSSGSHEQFF; DNA: TGTGCCAGTAGTTCTAGCGGGAGCCATGAGCAGTTCTTC; size: NA; D: TRBD2; J: TRBJ2-1; V: TRBV19